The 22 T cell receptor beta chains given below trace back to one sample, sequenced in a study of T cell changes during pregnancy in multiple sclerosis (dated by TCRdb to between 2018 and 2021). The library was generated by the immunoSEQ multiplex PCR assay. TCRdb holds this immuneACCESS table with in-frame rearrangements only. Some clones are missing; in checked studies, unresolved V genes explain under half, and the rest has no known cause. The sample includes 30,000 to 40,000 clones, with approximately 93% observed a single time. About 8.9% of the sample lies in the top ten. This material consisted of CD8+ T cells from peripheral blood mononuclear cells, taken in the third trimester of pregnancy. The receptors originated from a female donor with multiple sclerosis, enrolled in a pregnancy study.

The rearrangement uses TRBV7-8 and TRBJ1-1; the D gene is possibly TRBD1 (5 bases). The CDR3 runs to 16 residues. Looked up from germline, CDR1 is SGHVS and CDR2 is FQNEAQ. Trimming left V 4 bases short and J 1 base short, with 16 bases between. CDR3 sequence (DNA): TGTGCCAGCAGCTCTCTCCTCGCGACAGAGAACACTGAAGCTTTCTTT. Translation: CASSSLLATENTEAFF.

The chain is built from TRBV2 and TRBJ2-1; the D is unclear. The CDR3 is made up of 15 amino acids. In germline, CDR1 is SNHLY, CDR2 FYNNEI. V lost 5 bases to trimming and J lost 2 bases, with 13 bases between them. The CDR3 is CASSSDSLPYNEQFF. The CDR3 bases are TGTGCCAGCAGTTCCGACTCACTACCCTACAATGAGCAGTTCTTC.

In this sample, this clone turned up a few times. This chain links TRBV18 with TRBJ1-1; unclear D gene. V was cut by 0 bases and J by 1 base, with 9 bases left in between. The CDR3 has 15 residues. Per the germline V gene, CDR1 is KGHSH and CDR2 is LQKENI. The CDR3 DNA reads TGTGCCAGCTCACCACCGGAGGGCGGGAACACTGAAGCTTTCTTT. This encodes CASSPPEGGNTEAFF. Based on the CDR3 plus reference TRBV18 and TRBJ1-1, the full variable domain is NAGVMQNPRHLVRRRGQEARLRCSPMKGHSHVYWYRQLPEEGLKFMVYLQKENIIDESGMPKERFSAEFPKEGPSILRIQQVVRGDSAAYFCASSPPEGGNTEAFFGQGTRLTVV.

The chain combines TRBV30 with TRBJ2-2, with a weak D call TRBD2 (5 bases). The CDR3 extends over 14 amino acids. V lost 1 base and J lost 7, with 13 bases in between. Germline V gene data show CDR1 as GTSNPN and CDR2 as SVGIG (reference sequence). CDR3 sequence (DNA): TGTGCCTGGAGTGACGGGATTGGGAACGGGGAGCTGTTTTTT. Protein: CAWSDGIGNGELFF.

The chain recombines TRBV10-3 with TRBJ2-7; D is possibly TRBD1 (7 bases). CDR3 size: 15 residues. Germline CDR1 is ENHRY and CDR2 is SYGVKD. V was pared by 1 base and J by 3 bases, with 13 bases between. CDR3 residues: CAISEWGDSFYEQYF. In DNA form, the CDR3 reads TGTGCCATCAGTGAGTGGGGGGACAGTTTCTACGAGCAGTACTTC.

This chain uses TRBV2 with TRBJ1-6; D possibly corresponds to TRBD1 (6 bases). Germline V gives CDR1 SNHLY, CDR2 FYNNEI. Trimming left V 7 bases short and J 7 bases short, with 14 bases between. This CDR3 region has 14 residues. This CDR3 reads CASNEGQGNSPLHF. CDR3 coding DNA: TGTGCCAGCAACGAGGGGCAGGGGAATTCACCCCTCCACTTT.

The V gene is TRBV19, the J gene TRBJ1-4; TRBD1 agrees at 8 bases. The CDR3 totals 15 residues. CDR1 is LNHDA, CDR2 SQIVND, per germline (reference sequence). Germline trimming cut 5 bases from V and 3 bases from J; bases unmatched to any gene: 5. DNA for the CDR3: TGTGCCAGTAGTCCTAACAGGGGGGCTAATGAAAAACTGTTTTTT. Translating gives CASSPNRGANEKLFF. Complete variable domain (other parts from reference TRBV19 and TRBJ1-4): DGGITQSPKYLFRKEGQNVTLSCEQNLNHDAMYWYRQDPGQGLRLIYYSQIVNDFQKGDIAEGYSVSREKKESFPLTVTSAQKNPTAFYLCASSPNRGANEKLFFGSGTQLSVL.

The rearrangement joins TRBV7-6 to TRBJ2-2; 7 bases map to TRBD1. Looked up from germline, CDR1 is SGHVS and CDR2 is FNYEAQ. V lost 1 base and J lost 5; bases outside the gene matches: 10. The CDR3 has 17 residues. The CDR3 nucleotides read TGTGCCAGCAGCTTAGAGTCCGAGGGGGCGTGGACCGGGGAGCTGTTTTTT. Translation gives CASSLESEGAWTGELFF.

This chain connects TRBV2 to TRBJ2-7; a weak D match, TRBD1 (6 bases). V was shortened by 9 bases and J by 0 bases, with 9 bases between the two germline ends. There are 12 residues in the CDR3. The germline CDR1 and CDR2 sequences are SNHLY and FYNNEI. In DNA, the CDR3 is TGTGCCAGACAGGGTCCCTCCTACGAGCAGTACTTC. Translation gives CARQGPSYEQYF.

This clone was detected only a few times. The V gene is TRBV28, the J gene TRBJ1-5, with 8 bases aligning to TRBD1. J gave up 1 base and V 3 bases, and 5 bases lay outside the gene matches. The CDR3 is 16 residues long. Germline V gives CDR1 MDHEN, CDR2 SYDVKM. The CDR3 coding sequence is TGTGCCAGCAGTTTTCTGACAGGGGAGAGCAATCAGCCCCAGCATTTT. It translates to CASSFLTGESNQPQHF.

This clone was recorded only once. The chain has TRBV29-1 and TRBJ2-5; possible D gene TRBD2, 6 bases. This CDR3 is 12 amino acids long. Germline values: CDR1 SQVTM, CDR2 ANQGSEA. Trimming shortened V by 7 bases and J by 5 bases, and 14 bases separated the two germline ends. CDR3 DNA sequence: TGCAGCGCCGAAAGGGAGGAGGAGACCCAGTACTTC. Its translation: CSAEREEETQYF.

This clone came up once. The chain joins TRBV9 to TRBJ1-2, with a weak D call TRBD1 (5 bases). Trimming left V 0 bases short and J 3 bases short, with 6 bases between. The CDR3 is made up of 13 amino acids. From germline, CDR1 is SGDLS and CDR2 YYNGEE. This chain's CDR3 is CASSVEQDYGYTF. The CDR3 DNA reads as TGTGCCAGCAGCGTAGAACAGGACTATGGCTACACCTTC.

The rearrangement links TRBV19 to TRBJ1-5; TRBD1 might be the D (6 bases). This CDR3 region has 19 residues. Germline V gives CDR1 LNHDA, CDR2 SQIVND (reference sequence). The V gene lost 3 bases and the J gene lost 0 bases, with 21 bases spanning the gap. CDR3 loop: CASSIPPGDLPYSNQPQHF. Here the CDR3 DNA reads TGTGCCAGTAGTATCCCCCCAGGGGACCTGCCATATAGCAATCAGCCCCAGCATTTT.

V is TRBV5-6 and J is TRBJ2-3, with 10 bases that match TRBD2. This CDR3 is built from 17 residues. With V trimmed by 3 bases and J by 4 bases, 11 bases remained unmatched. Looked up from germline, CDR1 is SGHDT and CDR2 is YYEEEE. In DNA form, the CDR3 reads TGTGCCAGCAGCTATCCGTTGGCAGCGGGGGGGGCAGATACGCAGTATTTT. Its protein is CASSYPLAAGGADTQYF.

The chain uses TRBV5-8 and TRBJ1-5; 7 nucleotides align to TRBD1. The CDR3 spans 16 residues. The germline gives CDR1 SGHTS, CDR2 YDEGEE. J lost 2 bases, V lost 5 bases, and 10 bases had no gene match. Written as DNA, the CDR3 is TGTGCCAGCAGTTCCTCAGGGGGAAGGGGCAATCAGCCCCAGCATTTT. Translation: CASSSSGGRGNQPQHF.

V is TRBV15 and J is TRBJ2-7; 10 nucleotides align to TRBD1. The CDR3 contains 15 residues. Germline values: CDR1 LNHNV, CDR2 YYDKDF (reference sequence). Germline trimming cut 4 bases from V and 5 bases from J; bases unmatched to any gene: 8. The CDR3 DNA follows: TGTGCCACCAGCACAGACAGGGGGCGCGGGAACGAGCAGTACTTC. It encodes CATSTDRGRGNEQYF.

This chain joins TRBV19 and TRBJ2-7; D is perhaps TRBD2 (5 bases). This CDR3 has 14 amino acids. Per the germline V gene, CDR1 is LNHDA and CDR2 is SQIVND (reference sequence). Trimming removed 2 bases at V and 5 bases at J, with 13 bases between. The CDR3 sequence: CASSISQLGDEQYF. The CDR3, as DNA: TGTGCCAGTAGTATATCTCAACTCGGGGACGAGCAGTACTTC.

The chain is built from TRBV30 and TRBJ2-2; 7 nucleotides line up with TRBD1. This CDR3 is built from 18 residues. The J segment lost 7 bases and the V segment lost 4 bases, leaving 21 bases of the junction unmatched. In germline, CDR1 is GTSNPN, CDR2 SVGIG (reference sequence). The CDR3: CAWTARVRQGAQNGELFF. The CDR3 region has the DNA TGTGCCTGGACCGCGAGGGTTCGACAGGGAGCGCAGAACGGGGAGCTGTTTTTT.

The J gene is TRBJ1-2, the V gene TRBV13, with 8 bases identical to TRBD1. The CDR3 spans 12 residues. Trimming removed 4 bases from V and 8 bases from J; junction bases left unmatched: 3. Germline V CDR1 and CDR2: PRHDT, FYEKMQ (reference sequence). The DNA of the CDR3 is TGTGCCAGCAGCTCCCAGGGGGCCGGCTACACCTTC. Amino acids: CASSSQGAGYTF.

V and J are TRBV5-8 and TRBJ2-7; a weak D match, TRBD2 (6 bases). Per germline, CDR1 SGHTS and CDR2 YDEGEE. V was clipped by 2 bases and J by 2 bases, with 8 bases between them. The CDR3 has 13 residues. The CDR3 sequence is CASSLPGAYEQYF. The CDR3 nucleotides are TGTGCCAGCAGCTTACCGGGGGCCTACGAGCAGTACTTC.

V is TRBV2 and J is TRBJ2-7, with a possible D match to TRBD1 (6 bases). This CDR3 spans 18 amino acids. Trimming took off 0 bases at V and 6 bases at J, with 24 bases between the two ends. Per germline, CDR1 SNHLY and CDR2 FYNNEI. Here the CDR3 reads CASSEALGAGDSSGEQYF. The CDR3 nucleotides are TGTGCCAGCAGTGAAGCGCTCGGGGCAGGGGATTCGAGTGGCGAGCAGTACTTC. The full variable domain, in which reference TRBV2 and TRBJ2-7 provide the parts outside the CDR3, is EPEVTQTPSHQVTQMGQEVILRCVPISNHLYFYWYRQILGQKVEFLVSFYNNEISEKSEIFDDQFSVERPDGSNFTLKIRSTKLEDSAMYFCASSEALGAGDSSGEQYFGPGTRLTVT.

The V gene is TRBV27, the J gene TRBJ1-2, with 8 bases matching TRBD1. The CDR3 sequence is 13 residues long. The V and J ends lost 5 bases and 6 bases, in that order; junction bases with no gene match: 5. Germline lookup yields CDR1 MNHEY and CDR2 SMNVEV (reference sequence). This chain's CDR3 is CASSIGQGDGYTF. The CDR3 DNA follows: TGTGCCAGCAGTATCGGACAGGGAGATGGCTACACCTTC.